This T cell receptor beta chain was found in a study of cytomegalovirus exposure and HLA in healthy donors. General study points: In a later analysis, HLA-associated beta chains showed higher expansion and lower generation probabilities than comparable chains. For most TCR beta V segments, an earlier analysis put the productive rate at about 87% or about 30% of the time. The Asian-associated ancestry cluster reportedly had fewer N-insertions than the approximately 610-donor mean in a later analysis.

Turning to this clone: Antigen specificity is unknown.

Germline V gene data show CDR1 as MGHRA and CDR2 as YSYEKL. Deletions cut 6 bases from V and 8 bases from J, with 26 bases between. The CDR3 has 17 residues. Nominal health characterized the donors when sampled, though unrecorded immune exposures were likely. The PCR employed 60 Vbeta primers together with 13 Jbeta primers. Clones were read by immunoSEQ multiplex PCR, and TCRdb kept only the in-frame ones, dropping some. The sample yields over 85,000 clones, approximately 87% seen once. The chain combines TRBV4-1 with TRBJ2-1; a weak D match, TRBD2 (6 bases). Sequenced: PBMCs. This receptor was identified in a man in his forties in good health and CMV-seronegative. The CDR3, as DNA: TGCGCCAGCAGTCCTCTCACGACTAGGATTTTTGGAGATGAGCAGTTCTTC. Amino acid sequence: CASSPLTTRIFGDEQFF.